One sample yielded the 10 T cell receptor beta chains listed below, sequenced in a study of beta chain features in type 1 diabetes. The authors reverse transcribed all of the isolated RNA, so sequencing captured expressed TCRB transcripts. Profiled with immunoSEQ multiplex PCR; TCRdb holds only in-frame clones, not every one. The sample gives roughly 400,000 clones, about 14% of which show up once; around 0.02% is in the top ten. The material sequenced was naive CD4+ T cells from blood. These receptors were obtained from a woman between 18 and 30 years old in good health.

V usage is TRBV5-6 and J usage is TRBJ1-2; 9 nucleotides agree with TRBD1. CDR1 is SGHDT and CDR2 is YYEEEE in the germline V gene. J lost 3 bases, V lost 7 bases, and 4 bases had no gene match. The CDR3 runs to 13 residues. The CDR3, as DNA: TGTGCCAGCCAGAGGACAGGGGACTATGGCTACACCTTC. Protein sequence: CASQRTGDYGYTF.

The V call is TRBV5-6, the J call TRBJ2-4, with D possibly TRBD1 on 6 matching bases. CDR1 SGHDT and CDR2 YYEEEE come from the germline V gene. The CDR3 covers 14 residues. V dropped 0 bases and J dropped 7 bases, with 11 bases sitting between them. In DNA form, the CDR3 reads TGTGCCAGCAGCTTGGCAGGGGCTGGTAACATTCAGTACTTC. Its protein product is CASSLAGAGNIQYF.

The V gene is TRBV15, the J gene TRBJ2-3, with 13 bases aligning to TRBD2. CDR1 and CDR2 (germline): LNHNV, YYDKDF (reference sequence). Trimming removed 3 bases from V and 5 bases from J; junction bases left unmatched: 11. The CDR3 consists of 18 residues. In DNA form, the CDR3 reads TGTGCCACCAGCAGTGAACGCCCGGGACTAGCGGGATTAGATACGCAGTATTTT. Protein product: CATSSERPGLAGLDTQYF. Together with reference TRBV15 and TRBJ2-3, the CDR3 gives the full variable domain: DAMVIQNPRYQVTQFGKPVTLSCSQTLNHNVMYWYQQKSSQAPKLLFHYYDKDFNNEADTPDNFQSRRPNTSFCFLDIRSPGLGDTAMYLCATSSERPGLAGLDTQYFGPGTRLTVL.

In this sample, this clone turned up a few times. This chain joins TRBV18 and TRBJ2-3; D possibly corresponds to TRBD2 (6 bases). CDR1 KGHSH and CDR2 LQKENI come from the germline V gene. With 1 base removed from V and 4 bases from J, the gap between germline ends came to 15 bases. The CDR3 runs to 16 residues. CDR3 nucleotides: TGTGCCAGCTCACCACTGCGGGGCCAAGTGGCAGATACGCAGTATTTT. Protein: CASSPLRGQVADTQYF.

V is TRBV7-3 and J is TRBJ2-1; D gene ambiguous. Germline V CDR1 and CDR2: SGHTA, FQGTGA. This CDR3 region has 14 residues. The germline V and J ends were trimmed by 5 bases and 3 bases, with 11 bases remaining between them. The CDR3 spells CASSLRGLYNEQFF. The DNA of the CDR3 is TGTGCCAGCAGCCTACGAGGCCTCTACAATGAGCAGTTCTTC.

V gene TRBV9 combines with J gene TRBJ2-3, with a weak D call TRBD1 (7 bases). The germline V gene has CDR1 SGDLS and CDR2 YYNGEE. The ends were cut back, 2 bases at V and 0 bases at J, with 16 bases in the middle. The CDR3 extends over 17 amino acids. CDR3 sequence reads: CASSVGGQSTSTDTQYF. The CDR3 nucleotides are TGTGCCAGCAGCGTCGGGGGACAGAGCACTAGCACAGATACGCAGTATTTT.

This sequence joins TRBV7-2 and TRBJ2-5; no firm D call. V lost 3 bases to trimming and J lost 0 bases, with 5 bases between them. This CDR3 is built from 13 residues. Germline CDR1 and CDR2: SGHTA and FQGNSA. DNA for the CDR3: TGTGCCAGCAGCTTCGACTACCAAGAGACCCAGTACTTC. Residues: CASSFDYQETQYF.

This clone has just a few counts. The CDR3 loop is CASSAGQMNTEAFF. Written as DNA, the CDR3 is TGTGCCAGCAGCGCGGGACAGATGAACACTGAAGCTTTCTTT. The chain has TRBV7-2 and TRBJ1-1, with 7 bases aligning to TRBD1. Looked up from germline, CDR1 is SGHTA and CDR2 is FQGNSA. The CDR3 sequence is 14 residues long. Losses at the gene ends were 5 bases for V and 0 bases for J; bases not matched to a gene: 3.

The chain combines TRBV28 with TRBJ1-3, with D possibly being TRBD1 (5 bases). Trimming removed 3 bases from V and 3 bases from J, with 9 bases in between. This CDR3 has 14 amino acids. CDR1 and CDR2 (germline): MDHEN, SYDVKM. This CDR3 is CASSLLQGGNTIYF. CDR3 DNA sequence: TGTGCCAGCAGTTTGTTGCAGGGTGGAAACACCATATATTTT.

J is TRBJ2-1 and V is TRBV19; 7 bases are shared with TRBD2. This CDR3 is 15 amino acids long. Germline CDR1 reads LNHDA; CDR2 reads SQIVND (reference sequence). V lost 5 bases and J lost 4; bases outside the gene matches: 8. Here the CDR3 DNA reads TGTGCCAGTAGTGTAACGGGGGGACGATACAATGAGCAGTTCTTC. This sequence encodes CASSVTGGRYNEQFF.